Below are 22 T cell receptor beta chains sequenced from a single sample in a study of T cell changes during pregnancy in multiple sclerosis. TCRdb keeps only in-frame clones here, not all; method: immunoSEQ multiplex PCR. The sample yields 47,000 or so clones, 70% to 90% seen once. The source material was peripheral blood, sampled in the first trimester of pregnancy. All receptors come from a female donor with multiple sclerosis, enrolled in a pregnancy study.

Here the CDR3 reads CASSQSRGGEQYF. The CDR3 DNA reads as TGTGCCAGCAGCCAATCCCGGGGAGGGGAGCAGTACTTC. The chain links TRBV7-2 to TRBJ2-7, with TRBD2 matching 7 bases. Germline V gene data show CDR1 as SGHTA and CDR2 as FQGNSA. This CDR3 is built from 13 residues. The junction had 8 bases not matched to a gene; V was cut back by 5 bases and J by 7 bases.

V usage is TRBV29-1 and J usage is TRBJ1-2, with TRBD1 matching 8 bases. This CDR3 contains 13 residues. Germline V gives CDR1 SQVTM, CDR2 ANQGSEA. The trim removed 1 base at V and 8 bases at J, leaving 6 bases unmatched. This chain's CDR3 is CSVEGGTGGGYTF. CDR3 DNA: TGCAGCGTTGAAGGAGGGACAGGTGGCGGCTACACCTTC.

The chain has TRBV5-1 and TRBJ1-2, with 8 positions matching TRBD1. CDR1 and CDR2 (germline): SGHRS, YFSETQ. This CDR3 has 15 residues. The trim removed 3 bases at V and 8 bases at J, leaving 12 bases unmatched. CDR3: CASSSEWGGQAGYTF. The CDR3 bases are TGCGCCAGCAGCTCGGAGTGGGGGGGACAGGCCGGCTACACCTTC.

The rearrangement links TRBV30 to TRBJ1-6; a possible D gene is TRBD1 (5 bases). With 0 bases removed from V and 10 bases from J, the gap between germline ends came to 16 bases. The germline V gene encodes CDR1 GTSNPN and CDR2 SVGIG (reference sequence). The CDR3 loop spans 15 amino acids. The CDR3 loop reads CAWSVPRGGYSPLHF. DNA for the CDR3: TGTGCCTGGAGTGTACCGCGGGGGGGATACTCACCCCTCCACTTT.

The chain couples TRBV7-2 to TRBJ1-4, with 8 bases that match TRBD1. Germline V gene data show CDR1 as SGHTA and CDR2 as FQGNSA. Germline trimming cut 3 bases from V and 10 bases from J; bases unmatched to any gene: 16. The CDR3 is 17 amino acids. This CDR3 reads CASSLLDWTGWGGKLFF. The DNA for the CDR3 is TGTGCCAGCAGCTTGCTTGATTGGACAGGGTGGGGTGGAAAACTGTTTTTT. Full variable domain (rest looked up from reference TRBV7-2 and TRBJ1-4): GAGVSQSPSNKVTEKGKDVELRCDPISGHTALYWYRQSLGQGLEFLIYFQGNSAPDKSGLPSDRFSAERTGGSVSTLTIQRTQQEDSAVYLCASSLLDWTGWGGKLFFGSGTQLSVL.

This clone showed up just once. The chain has TRBV9 and TRBJ1-2, with 7 bases that match TRBD1. There are 16 residues in the CDR3. J lost 0 bases, V lost 2 bases, and 7 bases had no gene match. Germline CDR1 reads SGDLS; CDR2 reads YYNGEE. For the CDR3, the DNA is TGTGCCAGCAGCGTTGGGACAGCAGGAGCTAACTATGGCTACACCTTC. Encoded protein: CASSVGTAGANYGYTF.

V usage is TRBV7-9 and J usage is TRBJ2-5; maybe TRBD2 (6 bases). The CDR3 runs 17 residues. With 1 base removed from V and 4 bases from J, the gap between germline ends came to 19 bases. CDR1 and CDR2 (germline): SEHNR, FQNEAQ (reference sequence). CDR3 nucleotide sequence: TGTGCCAGCAGCTTAGGAGCCGTACTAGCCATCGCAGAGACCCAGTACTTC. It encodes CASSLGAVLAIAETQYF.

J is TRBJ2-2 and V is TRBV6-1, with D tentatively TRBD2 (6 bases). Trimming removed 2 bases from V and 6 bases from J, with 16 bases in between. CDR1 and CDR2 (germline): MNHNS, SASEGT. CDR3 length: 16 residues. CDR3 protein: CASSETVGGGSGELFF. CDR3 DNA sequence: TGTGCCAGCAGTGAAACCGTGGGGGGAGGATCCGGGGAGCTGTTTTTT.

This chain uses TRBV18 with TRBJ1-1; 7 nucleotides line up with TRBD1. Germline V lookup: CDR1 KGHSH, CDR2 LQKENI. This CDR3 is built from 16 residues. V shed 4 bases and J 2 bases; nucleotides not matched to a gene: 10. The DNA for the CDR3 is TGTGCCAGCTCACTCAACACAGGGGCCCTAAACACTGAAGCTTTCTTT. Translated: CASSLNTGALNTEAFF.

The chain uses TRBV10-1 and TRBJ2-3; 9 nucleotides agree with TRBD2. V trimming: 4 bases; J trimming: 6 bases; junction bases outside the gene matches: 11. Looked up from germline, CDR1 is WNHNN and CDR2 is SYGVQD (reference sequence). CDR3 length: 16 amino acids. This chain's CDR3 is CASSVGPAGGRDTQYF. CDR3 DNA: TGCGCCAGCAGTGTAGGCCCAGCGGGGGGCCGGGATACGCAGTATTTT.

The J gene is TRBJ2-2, the V gene TRBV19; D might be TRBD2 (7 bases). The CDR3 runs 16 residues. The germline gives CDR1 LNHDA, CDR2 SQIVND (reference sequence). Trimming cost V 3 bases and J 3 bases, with 14 bases left between them. This CDR3 reads CASSILGGGHTGELFF. CDR3 nucleotides: TGTGCCAGTAGTATTCTGGGGGGGGGCCACACCGGGGAGCTGTTTTTT.

V is TRBV6-6 and J is TRBJ2-7, with D tentatively TRBD2 (5 bases). V was shortened by 5 bases and J by 4 bases, with 21 bases between the two germline ends. The CDR3 is 16 amino acids. The germline V gene has CDR1 MNHNY and CDR2 SVGAGI (reference sequence). Here the CDR3 DNA reads TGTGCCAGCAGTCGTTCTCAGGACCGCGGGCATTACGAGCAGTACTTC. It specifies CASSRSQDRGHYEQYF.

The chain couples TRBV2 to TRBJ1-1; D possibly corresponds to TRBD1 (6 bases). Germline V gene data show CDR1 as SNHLY and CDR2 as FYNNEI. The V end was cut by 6 bases, the J end by 1 base, with 15 bases between. This CDR3 is built from 15 residues. This CDR3 is CASRETGLGNTEAFF. CDR3 bases: TGTGCCAGCAGGGAAACAGGGTTAGGGAACACTGAAGCTTTCTTT.

The CDR3 here is CAWSSGGGQPQHF. DNA of the CDR3: TGTGCCTGGAGTTCAGGGGGTGGTCAGCCCCAGCATTTT. This chain uses TRBV30 with TRBJ1-5; 7 positions match TRBD1. V was pared by 2 bases and J by 6 bases, with 4 bases of the junction left unmatched. The CDR3 runs 13 residues. Looked up from germline, CDR1 is GTSNPN and CDR2 is SVGIG (reference sequence).

The V and J genes are TRBV6-5 and TRBJ1-1, with 7 bases fitting TRBD1. Trimming removed 7 bases from V and 4 bases from J; junction bases left unmatched: 9. The germline CDR1 and CDR2 sequences are MNHEY and SVGAGI. This CDR3 has 14 amino acids. Written as DNA, the CDR3 is TGTGCCAGCACCGCGACAGGGTACGGCACTGAAGCTTTCTTT. Translating it yields CASTATGYGTEAFF.

This chain joins TRBV2 and TRBJ1-1; weak D call: TRBD1 (6 bases). CDR3 length equals 14 residues. The germline V gene encodes CDR1 SNHLY and CDR2 FYNNEI. Trimming took 6 bases from V and 1 from J, leaving 12 bases between them. The DNA for the CDR3 is TGTGCCAGCAGGTACCAGGGGCGGAACACTGAAGCTTTCTTT. This sequence encodes CASRYQGRNTEAFF.

This clone was detected only once. The V gene is TRBV25-1, the J gene TRBJ2-1; 7 bases match TRBD2. This CDR3 spans 17 amino acids. The ends lost 1 base at V and 6 bases at J; junction bases unmatched: 12. Germline CDR1 and CDR2: MGHDK and SYGVNS. The CDR3 coding sequence is TGTGCCAGCAGTGAATCCATTGTTTGGGGGGGTGGCAATGAGCAGTTCTTC. Residues: CASSESIVWGGGNEQFF.

This clone was seen more than once but under ten times. V is TRBV21-1 and J is TRBJ1-5. TRBV21-1 is given as a pseudogene. There are 12 residues in the CDR3. CDR3 bases: TGTGCCAGCAGCACCCTGAATCAGCCCCAGCATTTT. Residues: CASSTLNQPQHF.

This chain connects TRBV9 to TRBJ1-1; D is undetermined. Per germline, CDR1 SGDLS and CDR2 YYNGEE. The CDR3 has 13 amino acids. Trimming pared 1 base from V and 5 bases from J, leaving 9 bases between. The DNA of the CDR3 is TGTGCCAGCAGCGTAATTGCGGGAACTGAAGCTTTCTTT. It is translated as CASSVIAGTEAFF.

The chain is built from TRBV7-3 and TRBJ1-6; no reliable D call. The V gene lost 2 bases and the J gene lost 7 bases, with 9 bases spanning the gap. This CDR3 comprises 14 residues. Per germline, CDR1 SGHTA and CDR2 FQGTGA. The CDR3 DNA reads TGTGCCAGCAGCTTATCAGGTCCCAATTCACCCCTCCACTTT. Residues: CASSLSGPNSPLHF.

The chain has TRBV4-1 and TRBJ2-5; TRBD2 matches at 14 bases. The CDR3 totals 21 residues. Germline-derived CDR1 and CDR2 are MGHRA and YSYEKL. V dropped 4 bases and J dropped 1; count of bases not matched to a gene: 17. The CDR3, as DNA: TGCGCCAGCAGCCGAGGGACTAGCGGGGGCCTCACGACAGGAGCCCAAGAGACCCAGTACTTC. Protein sequence: CASSRGTSGGLTTGAQETQYF.

The CDR3 DNA reads TGCGCCAGCAGCCAAGGGTGGGGCAGGCAGTTCTCTGGAAACACCATATATTTT. The encoded protein is CASSQGWGRQFSGNTIYF. The gene calls are TRBV4-1 and TRBJ1-3; a possible D gene is TRBD1 (5 bases). The V end lost 1 base, the J end lost 0 bases, and 16 bases lay between the germline ends. The CDR3 contains 18 residues. The germline V gene encodes CDR1 MGHRA and CDR2 YSYEKL.